This T cell receptor beta chain was retrieved from a study of cytomegalovirus exposure and HLA in healthy donors. Study as a whole: Caucasian-associated ancestry cluster membership applied to about 83% of around 400 genotyped donors. Study findings and constraints: For TCR beta chains, V- and J-gene trimming was later linked to a missense DCLRE1C variant.

On this clone: The target antigen is unknown.

The study ran its PCR with 60 Vbeta and 13 Jbeta primers. Generated by immunoSEQ multiplex PCR, the TCRdb table keeps only in-frame clones and is missing some. This table has tens of thousands of clones, almost 70% appearing once. The CDR3 extends over 17 amino acids. With V trimmed by 0 bases and J by 2 bases, 6 bases remained unmatched. Sequenced sample: PBMCs. The origin of this receptor is a man aged 35-49 years in good health and CMV-seropositive. V is TRBV5-3 and J is TRBJ2-1; 9 nucleotides agree with TRBD2. TRBV5-3 qualifies as an ORF whose function is uncertain. The CDR3, as DNA: TGTGCCAGAAGCTTGGGTGCGGGCGGGAGGGCCTACAATGAGCAGTTCTTC. Its protein is CARSLGAGGRAYNEQFF.